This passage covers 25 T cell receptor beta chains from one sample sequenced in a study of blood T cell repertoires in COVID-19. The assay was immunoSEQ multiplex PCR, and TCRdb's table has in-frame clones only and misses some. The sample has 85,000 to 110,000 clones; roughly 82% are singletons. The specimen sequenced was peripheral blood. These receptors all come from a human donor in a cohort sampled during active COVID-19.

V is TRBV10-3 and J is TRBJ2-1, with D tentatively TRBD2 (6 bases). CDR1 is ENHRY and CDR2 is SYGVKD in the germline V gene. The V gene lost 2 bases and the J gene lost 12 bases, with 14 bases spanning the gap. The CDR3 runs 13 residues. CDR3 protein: CAISEPGGRRQFF. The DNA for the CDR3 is TGTGCCATCAGTGAGCCTGGGGGGAGACGGCAGTTCTTC.

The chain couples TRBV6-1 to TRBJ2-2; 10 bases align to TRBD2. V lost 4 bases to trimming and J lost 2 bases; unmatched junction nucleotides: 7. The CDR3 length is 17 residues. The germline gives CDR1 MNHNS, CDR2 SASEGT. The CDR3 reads CASSGYPSGGNTGELFF. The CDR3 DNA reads TGTGCCAGCAGTGGCTATCCTAGCGGGGGAAACACCGGGGAGCTGTTTTTT.

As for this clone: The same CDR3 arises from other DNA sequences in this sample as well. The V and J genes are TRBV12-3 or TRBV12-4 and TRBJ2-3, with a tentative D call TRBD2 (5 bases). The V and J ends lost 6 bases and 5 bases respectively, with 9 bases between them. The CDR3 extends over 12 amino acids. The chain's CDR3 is CASSLRGDTQYF. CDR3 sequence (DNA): TGTGCCAGCAGCCTACGGGGAGATACGCAGTATTTT.

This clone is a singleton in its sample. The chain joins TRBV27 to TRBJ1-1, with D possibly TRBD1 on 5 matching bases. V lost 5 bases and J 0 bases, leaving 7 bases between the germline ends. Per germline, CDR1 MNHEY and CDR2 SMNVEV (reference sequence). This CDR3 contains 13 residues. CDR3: CASSPRVNTEAFF. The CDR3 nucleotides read TGTGCCAGCAGTCCCAGGGTGAACACTGAAGCTTTCTTT.

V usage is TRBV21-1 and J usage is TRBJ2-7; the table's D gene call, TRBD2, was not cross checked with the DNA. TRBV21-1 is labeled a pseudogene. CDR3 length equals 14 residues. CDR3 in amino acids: CASSRGTSGYEQYF. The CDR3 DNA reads TGTGCCAGCAGCCGCGGGACTAGCGGGTACGAGCAGTACTTC.

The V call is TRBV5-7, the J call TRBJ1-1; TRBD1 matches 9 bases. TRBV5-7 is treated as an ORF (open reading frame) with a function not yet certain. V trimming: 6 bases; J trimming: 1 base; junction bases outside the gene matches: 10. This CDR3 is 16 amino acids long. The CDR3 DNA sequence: TGTGCCAGCACCAACAAACCGGGACAGGGGAACACTGAAGCTTTCTTT. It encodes CASTNKPGQGNTEAFF.

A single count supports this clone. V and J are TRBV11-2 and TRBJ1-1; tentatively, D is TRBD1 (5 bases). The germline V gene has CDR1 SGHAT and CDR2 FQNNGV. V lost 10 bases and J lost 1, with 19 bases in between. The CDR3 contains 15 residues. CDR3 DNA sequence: TGTGCCACCCAACTGGGGGAGGGCCGGAACACTGAAGCTTTCTTT. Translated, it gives CATQLGEGRNTEAFF. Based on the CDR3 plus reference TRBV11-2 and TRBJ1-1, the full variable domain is EAGVAQSPRYKIIEKRQSVAFWCNPISGHATLYWYQQILGQGPKLLIQFQNNGVVDDSQLPKDRFSAERLKGVDSTLKIQPAKLEDSAVYLCATQLGEGRNTEAFFGQGTRLTVV.

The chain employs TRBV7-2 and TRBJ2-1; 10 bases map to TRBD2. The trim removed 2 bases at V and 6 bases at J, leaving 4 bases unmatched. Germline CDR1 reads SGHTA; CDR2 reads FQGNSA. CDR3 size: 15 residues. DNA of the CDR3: TGTGCCAGCAGCTTAACAGCGGGGGGGCTCAATGAGCAGTTCTTC. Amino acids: CASSLTAGGLNEQFF.

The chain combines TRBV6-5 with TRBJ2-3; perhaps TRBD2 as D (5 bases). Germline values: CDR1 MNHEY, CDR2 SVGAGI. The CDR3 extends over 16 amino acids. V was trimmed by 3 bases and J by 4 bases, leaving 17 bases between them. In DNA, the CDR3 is TGTGCCAGCAGTTATTCCGGACGGCGAGGGCCAGATACGCAGTATTTT. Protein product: CASSYSGRRGPDTQYF.

The CDR3 spells CASSAWSRSPLHF. The CDR3 DNA reads as TGTGCCAGCAGTGCTTGGTCGAGGTCACCCCTCCACTTT. The chain joins TRBV25-1 to TRBJ1-6; no firm D call. The germline gives CDR1 MGHDK, CDR2 SYGVNS. The CDR3 consists of 13 residues. V lost 4 bases and J lost 10, with 11 bases in between.

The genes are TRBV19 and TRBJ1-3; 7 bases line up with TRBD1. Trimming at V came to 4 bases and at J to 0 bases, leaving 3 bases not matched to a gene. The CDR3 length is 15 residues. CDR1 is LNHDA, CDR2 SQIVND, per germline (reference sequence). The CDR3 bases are TGTGCCAGTAGTACGGGACAGTCCTCTGGAAACACCATATATTTT. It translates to CASSTGQSSGNTIYF.

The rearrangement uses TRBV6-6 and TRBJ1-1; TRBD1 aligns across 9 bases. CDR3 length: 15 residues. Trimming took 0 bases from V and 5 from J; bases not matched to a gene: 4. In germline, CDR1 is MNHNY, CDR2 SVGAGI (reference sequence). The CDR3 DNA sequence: TGTGCCAGCAGTTACTCTGACAGGGGGGGGACTGAAGCTTTCTTT. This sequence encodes CASSYSDRGGTEAFF.

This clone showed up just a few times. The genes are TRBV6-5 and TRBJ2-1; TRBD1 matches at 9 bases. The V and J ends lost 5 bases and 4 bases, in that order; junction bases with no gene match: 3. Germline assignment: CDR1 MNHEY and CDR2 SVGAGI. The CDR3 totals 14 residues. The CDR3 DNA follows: TGTGCCAGCAGTCCTGGACAGGGGTACAATGAGCAGTTCTTC. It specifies CASSPGQGYNEQFF.

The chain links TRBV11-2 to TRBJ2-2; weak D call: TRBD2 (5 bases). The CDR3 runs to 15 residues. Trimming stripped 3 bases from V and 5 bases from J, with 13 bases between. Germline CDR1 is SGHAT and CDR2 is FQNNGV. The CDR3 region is CASSLFGEMTGELFF. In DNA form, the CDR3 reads TGTGCCAGCAGCTTGTTTGGGGAGATGACCGGGGAGCTGTTTTTT.

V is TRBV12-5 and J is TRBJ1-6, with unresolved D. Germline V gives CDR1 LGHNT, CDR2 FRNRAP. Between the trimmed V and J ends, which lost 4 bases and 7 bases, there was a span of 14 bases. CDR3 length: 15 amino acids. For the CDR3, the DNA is TGTGCTAGTGGTTGGATACAGCGGGCGAATTCACCCCTCCACTTT. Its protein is CASGWIQRANSPLHF.

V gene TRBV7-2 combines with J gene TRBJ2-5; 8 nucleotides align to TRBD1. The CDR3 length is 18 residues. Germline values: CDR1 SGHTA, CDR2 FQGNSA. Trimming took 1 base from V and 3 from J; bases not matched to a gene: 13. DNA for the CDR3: TGTGCCAGCAGCTTAGAAGGACAGGGATGGGTGGGGAAAGAGACCCAGTACTTC. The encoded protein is CASSLEGQGWVGKETQYF.

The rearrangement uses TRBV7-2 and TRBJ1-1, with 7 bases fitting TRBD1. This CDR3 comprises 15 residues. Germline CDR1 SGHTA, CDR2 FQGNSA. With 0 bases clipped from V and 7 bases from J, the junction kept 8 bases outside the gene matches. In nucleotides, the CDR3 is TGTGCCAGCAGCTTAGCGGGGACAGCTAACCTTGAAGCTTTCTTT. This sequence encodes CASSLAGTANLEAFF.

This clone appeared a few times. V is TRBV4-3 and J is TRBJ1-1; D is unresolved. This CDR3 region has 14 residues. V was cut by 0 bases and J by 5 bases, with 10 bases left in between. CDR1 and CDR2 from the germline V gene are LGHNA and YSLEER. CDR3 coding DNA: TGCGCCAGCAGCCAAGATCAGTCCGGGACTGAAGCTTTCTTT. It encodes CASSQDQSGTEAFF.

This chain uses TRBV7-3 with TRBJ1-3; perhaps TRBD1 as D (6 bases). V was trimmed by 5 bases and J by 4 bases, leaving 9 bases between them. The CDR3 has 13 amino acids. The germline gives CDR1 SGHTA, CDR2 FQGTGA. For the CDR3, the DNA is TGTGCCAGCAGCGTCCAGGGGGGAAACACCATATATTTT. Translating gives CASSVQGGNTIYF.

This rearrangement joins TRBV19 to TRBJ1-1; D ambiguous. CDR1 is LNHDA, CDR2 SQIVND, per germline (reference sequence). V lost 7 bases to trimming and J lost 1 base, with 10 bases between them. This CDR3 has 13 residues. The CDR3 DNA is TGTGCCAGTACCCGGCGGGAGAACACTGAAGCTTTCTTT. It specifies CASTRRENTEAFF.

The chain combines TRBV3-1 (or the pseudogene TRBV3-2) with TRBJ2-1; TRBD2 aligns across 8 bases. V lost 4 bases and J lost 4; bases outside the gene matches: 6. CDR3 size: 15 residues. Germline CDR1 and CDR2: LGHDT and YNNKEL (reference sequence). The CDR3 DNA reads TGTGCCAGCAGCCCCGGCCTAGCGGGTTACAATGAGCAGTTCTTC. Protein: CASSPGLAGYNEQFF.

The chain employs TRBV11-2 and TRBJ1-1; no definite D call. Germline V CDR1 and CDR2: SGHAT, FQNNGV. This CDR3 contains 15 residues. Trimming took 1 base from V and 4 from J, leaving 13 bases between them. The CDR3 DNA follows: TGTGCCAGCAGCTTAGGCAGGTTTGCGACCACTGAAGCTTTCTTT. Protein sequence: CASSLGRFATTEAFF.

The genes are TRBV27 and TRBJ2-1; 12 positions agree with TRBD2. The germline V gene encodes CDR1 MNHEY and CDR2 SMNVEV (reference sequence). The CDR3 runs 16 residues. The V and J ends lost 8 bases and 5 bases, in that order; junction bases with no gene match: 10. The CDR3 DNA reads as TGTGCCAGCCGAACTAGCGGGGGGCGGGGTAACAATGAGCAGTTCTTC. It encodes CASRTSGGRGNNEQFF.

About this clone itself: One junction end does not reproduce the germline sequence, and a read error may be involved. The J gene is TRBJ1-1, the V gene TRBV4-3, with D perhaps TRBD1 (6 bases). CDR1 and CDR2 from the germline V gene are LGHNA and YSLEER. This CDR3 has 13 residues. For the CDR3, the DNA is TGCGCCAGCAGCGCGGACAGAAACATTGAAGCTTTCTTT. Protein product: CASSADRNIEAFF.

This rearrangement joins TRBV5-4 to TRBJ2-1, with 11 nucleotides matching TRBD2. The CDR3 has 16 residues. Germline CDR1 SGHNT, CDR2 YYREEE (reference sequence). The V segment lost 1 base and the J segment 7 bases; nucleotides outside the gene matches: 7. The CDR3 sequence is CASSLPSGGKGNEQFF. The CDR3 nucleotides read TGTGCCAGCAGCTTGCCTAGCGGGGGGAAGGGGAATGAGCAGTTCTTC. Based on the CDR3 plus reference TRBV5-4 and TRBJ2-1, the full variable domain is ETGVTQSPTHLIKTRGQQVTLRCSSQSGHNTVSWYQQALGQGPQFIFQYYREEENGRGNFPPRFSGLQFPNYSSELNVNALELDDSALYLCASSLPSGGKGNEQFFGPGTRLTVL.